What follows are 27 T cell receptor beta chains derived from one specimen sequenced in a study of shared clonotypes between healthy human individuals. Measured with immunoSEQ multiplex PCR; TCRdb has only the in-frame clones, and not every one. The sample contains around 1,900,000 clones, 90% to 95% of which appear only once. CD45RO-negative, CCR7-positively selected cells formed the naive CD8 fraction, excluding terminally differentiated effector memory CD45RA+ cells. Sample: naive CD8+ T cells from PBMCs. These receptors all stem from a man aged 18 to 30 in good health. Some clones in this sample may be carry-over from other donors' samples.

The gene calls are TRBV7-9 and TRBJ2-1; 9 nucleotides align to TRBD2. J gave up 7 bases and V 1 base, and 8 bases lay outside the gene matches. The CDR3 length is 16 residues. Per germline, CDR1 SEHNR and CDR2 FQNEAQ (reference sequence). The CDR3 region is CASSLVGGRAINEQFF. The CDR3 DNA sequence: TGTGCCAGCAGCTTAGTAGGCGGGAGGGCCATAAATGAGCAGTTCTTC.

This chain uses TRBV6-4 with TRBJ2-1; no firm D call. The CDR3 spans 12 residues. Trimming removed 6 bases at V and 3 bases at J, with 6 bases between. Germline V gene lookup returns CDR1 MRHNA and CDR2 SNTAGT. The CDR3: CASRGYYNEQFF. The CDR3 region has the DNA TGTGCCAGCAGGGGCTACTACAATGAGCAGTTCTTC.

V and J are TRBV28 and TRBJ1-1; 9 positions agree with TRBD1. The CDR3 runs to 13 residues. From germline, CDR1 is MDHEN and CDR2 SYDVKM. The J segment lost 4 bases and the V segment lost 4 bases, leaving 1 base of the junction unmatched. The CDR3 nucleotides read TGTGCCAGCAGTTGGACAGGGGCCACTGAAGCTTTCTTT. This gives the protein CASSWTGATEAFF.

The gene calls are TRBV27 and TRBJ2-3; D is uncertain. The CDR3 consists of 11 residues. The V and J ends lost 10 bases and 5 bases respectively, with 10 bases between them. Germline loops: CDR1 MNHEY, CDR2 SMNVEV (reference sequence). CDR3 coding DNA: TGTGCCATCGGTGGGAAAGATACGCAGTATTTT. This encodes CAIGGKDTQYF.

The V gene is TRBV28, the J gene TRBJ1-5; 7 positions match TRBD1. The CDR3 is made up of 15 amino acids. Germline lookup yields CDR1 MDHEN and CDR2 SYDVKM. V trimming: 2 bases; J trimming: 10 bases; junction bases outside the gene matches: 11. The CDR3 coding sequence is TGTGCCAGCAGTTTAAAGGGGCAGGGGGTGGACCCCCAGCATTTT. Its translation is CASSLKGQGVDPQHF.

To note about this clone: At the DNA level, this CDR3 is encoded by other sequences in the same sample as well. CDR3 sequence reads: CACDWDRYYEQYF. The CDR3 DNA reads TGTGCCTGCGACTGGGACAGATACTACGAGCAGTACTTC. V usage is TRBV30 and J usage is TRBJ2-7; the match to TRBD1 covers 7 bases. The CDR3 is made up of 13 amino acids. Germline values: CDR1 GTSNPN, CDR2 SVGIG (reference sequence). V lost 6 bases, J lost 3 bases, and 8 bases stayed unmatched. Using reference TRBV30 and TRBJ2-7 for the parts outside the CDR3, the full variable domain is SQTIHQWPATLVQPVGSPLSLECTVEGTSNPNLYWYRQAAGRGLQLLFYSVGIGQISSEVPQNLSASRPQDRQFILSSKKLLLSDSGFYLCACDWDRYYEQYFGPGTRLTVT.

The CDR3 is CASSEVTGGYTGELFF. Written as DNA, the CDR3 is TGTGCCAGCAGTGAAGTAACGGGAGGCTACACCGGGGAGCTGTTTTTT. The chain is built from TRBV6-1 and TRBJ2-2; 7 bases line up with TRBD2. Looked up from germline, CDR1 is MNHNS and CDR2 is SASEGT. The length of the CDR3 is 16 residues. The trim removed 1 base at V and 3 bases at J, leaving 5 bases unmatched.

The V and J genes are TRBV19 and TRBJ2-7; TRBD1 matches at 8 bases. V was pared by 4 bases and J by 4 bases, with 9 bases of the junction left unmatched. Germline V gene lookup returns CDR1 LNHDA and CDR2 SQIVND (reference sequence). This CDR3 is built from 15 residues. The CDR3 DNA reads TGTGCCAGTAGTACCGGACAGGGCAGCATTTACGAGCAGTACTTC. Translation gives CASSTGQGSIYEQYF.

J is TRBJ1-1 and V is TRBV7-9, with D tentatively TRBD1 (5 bases). In germline, CDR1 is SEHNR, CDR2 FQNEAQ (reference sequence). V was clipped by 7 bases and J by 4 bases, with 13 bases between them. There are 13 residues in the CDR3. CDR3: CASTYGGGTEAFF. CDR3 coding DNA: TGTGCCAGCACCTACGGGGGTGGCACTGAAGCTTTCTTT.

The chain joins TRBV28 to TRBJ1-2, with 11 bases matching TRBD1. Trimming took 0 bases from V and 4 from J; bases not matched to a gene: 4. CDR1 MDHEN and CDR2 SYDVKM come from the germline V gene. The CDR3 extends over 16 amino acids. CDR3 in DNA: TGTGCCAGCAGTTTATGGGGACAGGGGGACCCCTATGGCTACACCTTC. It encodes CASSLWGQGDPYGYTF.

The chain couples TRBV6-6 to TRBJ1-2, with D possibly being TRBD1 (5 bases). V was pared by 0 bases and J by 1 base, with 12 bases between. Germline assignment: CDR1 MNHNY and CDR2 SVGAGI (reference sequence). The CDR3 covers 16 residues. The CDR3 region has the DNA TGTGCCAGCAGTTACTCGAGTCTGGGGCATAACTATGGCTACACCTTC. Translating gives CASSYSSLGHNYGYTF.

The rearrangement uses TRBV5-6 and TRBJ2-5, with TRBD1 as a possible D gene (6 bases). This CDR3 spans 13 amino acids. Trimming pared 5 bases from V and 3 bases from J, leaving 11 bases between. CDR1 and CDR2 (germline): SGHDT, YYEEEE. The CDR3 nucleotides read TGTGCCAGCAGATCTCCAGGGGAAGAGACCCAGTACTTC. It translates to CASRSPGEETQYF.

V usage is TRBV27 and J usage is TRBJ1-2, with 7 bases that match TRBD1. Trimming took 5 bases from V and 8 from J; bases not matched to a gene: 26. The CDR3 has 19 residues. Germline CDR1 MNHEY, CDR2 SMNVEV (reference sequence). CDR3 loop: CASSRGPRQGLGGSPGYTF. The CDR3 bases are TGTGCCAGCAGTCGGGGGCCCCGACAGGGCCTGGGAGGATCACCCGGCTACACCTTC.

This clone was detected only once. CDR3 in DNA: TGTGCCAGCAGTTTAACGGGGGGCGGGGAGCTGTTTTTT. It is translated as CASSLTGGGELFF. The V and J genes are TRBV27 and TRBJ2-2; 7 bases map to TRBD2. The germline gives CDR1 MNHEY, CDR2 SMNVEV (reference sequence). This CDR3 region has 13 residues. V dropped 2 bases and J dropped 7; count of bases not matched to a gene: 1.

The V and J genes are TRBV11-2 and TRBJ1-4; 9 bases align to TRBD1. The length of the CDR3 is 14 residues. J was trimmed by 7 bases and V by 8 bases; bases with no gene match: 8. The germline V gene encodes CDR1 SGHAT and CDR2 FQNNGV. In DNA, the CDR3 is TGTGCCAGCCACGACAGGGGGTGGGGTGAAAAACTGTTTTTT. Its protein product is CASHDRGWGEKLFF.

The chain joins TRBV4-2 to TRBJ1-2; D gene uncertain. Trimming cost V 1 base and J 0 bases, with 9 bases left between them. CDR3 length: 15 residues. The germline V gene encodes CDR1 LGHNA and CDR2 YNFKEQ. The CDR3 here is CASSQGGEPNYGYTF. CDR3 DNA sequence: TGTGCCAGCAGCCAAGGCGGCGAACCTAACTATGGCTACACCTTC.

The J gene is TRBJ2-2, the V gene TRBV11-1; D is unclear. CDR1 is SGHAT and CDR2 is FQDESV in the germline V gene (reference sequence). Deletions cut 3 bases from V and 6 bases from J, with 5 bases between. This CDR3 is 12 amino acids long. The DNA for the CDR3 is TGTGCCAGCAGCTTGGGCGCCGGGGAGCTGTTTTTT. It codes for CASSLGAGELFF. Full variable domain (rest looked up from reference TRBV11-1 and TRBJ2-2): EAEVAQSPRYKITEKSQAVAFWCDPISGHATLYWYRQILGQGPELLVQFQDESVVDDSQLPKDRFSAERLKGVDSTLKIQPAELGDSAMYLCASSLGAGELFFGEGSRLTVL.

The rearrangement links TRBV7-9 to TRBJ1-2, with D perhaps matching TRBD1 (5 bases). There are 14 residues in the CDR3. Germline V gene sequence: CDR1 SEHNR, CDR2 FQNEAQ (reference sequence). The germline V and J ends were trimmed by 6 bases and 0 bases, with 11 bases remaining between them. CDR3 sequence (DNA): TGTGCCAGCAGGGGGGGTATCACTAACTATGGCTACACCTTC. Residues: CASRGGITNYGYTF. Together with reference TRBV7-9 and TRBJ1-2, the CDR3 gives the full variable domain: DTGVSQNPRHKITKRGQNVTFRCDPISEHNRLYWYRQTLGQGPEFLTYFQNEAQLEKSRLLSDRFSAERPKGSFSTLEIQRTEQGDSAMYLCASRGGITNYGYTFGSGTRLTVV.

The V and J genes are TRBV19 and TRBJ1-1; tentatively, D is TRBD1 (6 bases). Trimming took 4 bases from V and 3 from J, leaving 15 bases between them. The germline gives CDR1 LNHDA, CDR2 SQIVND (reference sequence). The length of the CDR3 is 15 residues. In DNA, the CDR3 is TGTGCCAGTAGTAGAATGGGGGGCCCGTACACTGAAGCTTTCTTT. This sequence encodes CASSRMGGPYTEAFF.

This clone was seen a single time. J is TRBJ2-1 and V is TRBV5-4, with 9 bases aligning to TRBD2. This CDR3 contains 15 residues. Germline V lookup: CDR1 SGHNT, CDR2 YYREEE (reference sequence). V lost 2 bases to trimming and J lost 4 bases; unmatched junction nucleotides: 4. CDR3 DNA sequence: TGTGCCAGCAGCTTCCCTAGCGGGGTTTACAATGAGCAGTTCTTC. It encodes CASSFPSGVYNEQFF.

The V gene is TRBV11-2, the J gene TRBJ2-7; D uncertain. Per the germline V gene, CDR1 is SGHAT and CDR2 is FQNNGV. The CDR3 spans 16 residues. The V end was cut by 0 bases, the J end by 4 bases, with 16 bases between. This chain's CDR3 is CASSLDPTQKYYEQYF. The CDR3 nucleotides read TGTGCCAGCAGCTTAGACCCGACACAAAAATATTACGAGCAGTACTTC.

The chain is built from TRBV7-3 and TRBJ1-2; D might be TRBD1 (5 bases). Trimming shortened V by 1 base and J by 5 bases, and 14 bases separated the two germline ends. Per the germline V gene, CDR1 is SGHTA and CDR2 is FQGTGA. This CDR3 is 15 amino acids long. The CDR3 bases are TGTGCCAGCAGCTTAAATCCAGGGAGGAGGTATGGCTACACCTTC. Translation: CASSLNPGRRYGYTF.

This clone was detected only a few times. V gene TRBV29-1 combines with J gene TRBJ1-2; D remains unclear. This CDR3 region has 13 residues. The V and J ends lost 5 bases and 4 bases respectively, with 14 bases between them. In germline, CDR1 is SQVTM, CDR2 ANQGSEA. This CDR3 is CSVLVESIYGYTF. The DNA of the CDR3 is TGCAGCGTTTTGGTGGAGTCGATCTATGGCTACACCTTC.

The J gene is TRBJ1-1, the V gene TRBV6-4, with D maybe TRBD1 (5 bases). The CDR3 covers 15 residues. Trimming took off 6 bases at V and 0 bases at J, with 14 bases between the two ends. CDR1 is MRHNA and CDR2 is SNTAGT in the germline V gene. The CDR3 bases are TGTGCCAGCAGAGGGAACAGGAGAATGAACACTGAAGCTTTCTTT. Its protein product is CASRGNRRMNTEAFF.

V usage is TRBV30 and J usage is TRBJ1-1; no clear D. The CDR3 runs 12 residues. V was trimmed by 5 bases and J by 4 bases, leaving 11 bases between them. Germline CDR1 is GTSNPN and CDR2 is SVGIG (reference sequence). The CDR3 DNA follows: TGTGCCTGGGGCTGGACTCTCACTGAAGCTTTCTTT. It is translated as CAWGWTLTEAFF.

V and J are TRBV28 and TRBJ2-5, with D perhaps TRBD2 (6 bases). This CDR3 is 15 amino acids long. Looked up from germline, CDR1 is MDHEN and CDR2 is SYDVKM. V lost 3 bases and J 1 base, leaving 12 bases between the germline ends. CDR3 amino acids: CASSLPRTTQETQYF. Here the CDR3 DNA reads TGTGCCAGCAGTTTGCCCCGGACTACCCAAGAGACCCAGTACTTC.

The chain couples TRBV13 to TRBJ2-3; 13 nucleotides align to TRBD2. The CDR3 extends over 17 amino acids. The V and J ends lost 4 bases and 4 bases, in that order; junction bases with no gene match: 8. In germline, CDR1 is PRHDT, CDR2 FYEKMQ (reference sequence). The CDR3 DNA is TGTGCCAGCAGCTCCGGGACTAGCGGGAATCGTGCAGATACGCAGTATTTT. It yields the protein CASSSGTSGNRADTQYF.